What follows are 6 T cell receptor beta chains derived from one specimen sequenced in a study of T cells in localized non-small cell lung cancer. TCRdb keeps only in-frame clones here, not all; method: immunoSEQ multiplex PCR. The sample shows fewer than 35,000 clones, around 90% of them seen only once. The sample was peripheral blood mononuclear cells, taken before any cancer treatment. The receptors originated from a man aged 40 to 69 with stage III lung adenocarcinoma.

This clone came up a few times. The J gene is TRBJ2-4, the V gene TRBV7-9, with 9 bases identical to TRBD1. CDR1 and CDR2 (germline): SEHNR, FQNEAQ (reference sequence). The CDR3 is 15 amino acids. The junction had 2 bases not matched to a gene; V was cut back by 1 base and J by 4 bases. CDR3 bases: TGTGCCAGCAGCTTAGTGGGGACAGGGAAAAACATTCAGTACTTC. Residues: CASSLVGTGKNIQYF.

The V call is TRBV12-5, the J call TRBJ1-1; no firm D call. Deletions cut 0 bases from V and 8 bases from J, with 7 bases between. This CDR3 is built from 12 residues. From germline, CDR1 is LGHNT and CDR2 FRNRAP. The CDR3 is CASGLVGREAFF. For the CDR3, the DNA is TGTGCTAGTGGTTTGGTAGGGCGGGAAGCTTTCTTT.

The rearrangement links TRBV4-3 to TRBJ2-3; tentatively, D is TRBD2 (5 bases). CDR3 length: 16 residues. CDR1 is LGHNA, CDR2 YSLEER, per germline. V lost 0 bases and J lost 5, with 15 bases in between. CDR3 nucleotides: TGCGCCAGCAGCCAAGATACGGGAATAAGGGAAGATACGCAGTATTTT. Its translation is CASSQDTGIREDTQYF.

V usage is TRBV9 and J usage is TRBJ2-3; D might be TRBD1 (5 bases). Trimming pared 0 bases from V and 4 bases from J, leaving 12 bases between. Germline assignment: CDR1 SGDLS and CDR2 YYNGEE. The CDR3 has 15 residues. CDR3 bases: TGTGCCAGCAGCGTAGAGGGCCGCAGGGCAGATACGCAGTATTTT. As protein: CASSVEGRRADTQYF.

This clone was counted a single time. The V call is TRBV7-8, the J call TRBJ2-5; D is undetermined. Trimming shortened V by 5 bases and J by 5 bases, and 9 bases separated the two germline ends. The CDR3 covers 12 residues. Per the germline V gene, CDR1 is SGHVS and CDR2 is FQNEAQ. The CDR3 reads CASSLRRETQYF. The CDR3 DNA reads TGTGCCAGCAGCCTACGTAGGGAGACCCAGTACTTC.

The V gene is TRBV6-5, the J gene TRBJ2-4, with D tentatively TRBD1 or TRBD2 (5 bases each). Germline CDR1 MNHEY, CDR2 SVGAGI. This CDR3 has 14 residues. V was pared by 2 bases and J by 4 bases, with 9 bases between. The CDR3 bases are TGTGCCAGCAGTTACGGGGGTAAAAAAAACATTCAGTACTTC. It specifies CASSYGGKKNIQYF.